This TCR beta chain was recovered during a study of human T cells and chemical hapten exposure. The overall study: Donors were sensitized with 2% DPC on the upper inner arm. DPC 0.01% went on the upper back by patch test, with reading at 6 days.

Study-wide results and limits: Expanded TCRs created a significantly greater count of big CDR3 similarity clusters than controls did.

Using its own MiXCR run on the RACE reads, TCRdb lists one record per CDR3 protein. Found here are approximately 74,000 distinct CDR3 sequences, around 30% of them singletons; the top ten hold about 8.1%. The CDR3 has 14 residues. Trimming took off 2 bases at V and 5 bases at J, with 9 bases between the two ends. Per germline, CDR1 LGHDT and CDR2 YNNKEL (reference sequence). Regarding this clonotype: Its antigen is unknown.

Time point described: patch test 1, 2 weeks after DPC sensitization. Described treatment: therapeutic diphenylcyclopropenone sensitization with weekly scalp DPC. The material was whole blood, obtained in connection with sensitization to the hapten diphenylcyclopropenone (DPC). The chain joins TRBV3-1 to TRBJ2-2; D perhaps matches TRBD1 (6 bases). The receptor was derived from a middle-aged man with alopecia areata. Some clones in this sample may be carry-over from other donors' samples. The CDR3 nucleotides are TGTGCCAGCAGCCAAACCGACAGGACCGGGGAGCTGTTTTTT. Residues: CASSQTDRTGELFF.